This T cell receptor (beta chain) derives from a study of lymphopenia after photon versus proton radiotherapy. Clones were read by immunoSEQ multiplex PCR, and TCRdb kept only the in-frame ones, dropping some. The repertoire has 150,000 to 200,000 clones, around 85% of them found once; the top ten carry about 4.7%. CDR3 size: 14 residues. From germline, CDR1 is SGDLS and CDR2 YYNGEE. Trimming cost V 3 bases and J 2 bases; bases outside gene matches: 2. This receptor was identified in a man in his fifties with gastric cancer. Material: peripheral blood, obtained from a patient treated with photon-based radiotherapy. The V and J genes are TRBV9 and TRBJ2-5, with 9 bases lining up with TRBD1. The CDR3 coding sequence is TGTGCCAGCAGCGGGGACAGGGCTCAAGAGACCCAGTACTTC. It encodes CASSGDRAQETQYF. The full variable domain, its missing parts supplied by reference TRBV9 and TRBJ2-5, is DSGVTQTPKHLITATGQRVTLRCSPRSGDLSVYWYQQSLDQGLQFLIQYYNGEERAKGNILERFSAQQFPDLHSELNLSSLELGDSALYFCASSGDRAQETQYFGPGTRLLVL.